The clone carrying this T cell receptor beta chain showed up just a few times. The antigen is undetermined. Deletions cut 6 bases from V and 7 bases from J, with 9 bases between. CDR3 length equals 11 residues. Germline V gene lookup returns CDR1 MDHEN and CDR2 SYDVKM. This specimen comes from a study of T cells in localized non-small cell lung cancer. The study's findings and limits: Adjacent uninvolved lung tissue had the highest T cell clonality, exceeding tumor. The study detected a median about 57 of the top 100 tumor clones in adjacent lung. Only one tumor region went through sequencing, so heterogeneity may still be there.

Measured with immunoSEQ multiplex PCR; TCRdb has only the in-frame clones, and not every one. The sample lists roughly 26,000 clones, approximately 90% occurring once. The sequence derives from a female donor of 60 years or more with stage II squamous cell lung carcinoma. Sequenced material: peripheral blood, taken before any cancer treatment. The chain combines TRBV28 with TRBJ1-1; no reliable D call. The CDR3, as DNA: TGTGCCAGCAGCACTCGATTTGAAGCTTTCTTT. Encoded protein: CASSTRFEAFF.